Listed below are T cell receptor beta chains from one sample, sequenced in a study of T cell responses to AZD1222 COVID-19 vaccine. Assay used: immunoSEQ multiplex PCR; TCRdb lists only in-frame clones, some missing. This sample has about 180,000 clones; 85% to 90% occur once, and the top ten carry around 7.9%. The sequenced sample was peripheral blood, obtained on day 0 of AZD1222 vaccination. All receptors come from an adult in good health. The CDR3 runs from the conserved cysteine through the conserved F or W. Fields, in order: V gene, J gene, D gene, clone size, CDR3 DNA, CDR3 protein. The D gene is left open where the match is weak. Clone size is stated in some rows and not others, as once, few, many or a class when expanded.

TRBV5-4	TRBJ2-6	TRBD1	-	TGTGCCAGCAGCTTACAGGGGTCTGGGGCCAACGTCCTGACTTTC	CASSLQGSGANVLTF
TRBV30	TRBJ1-4	-	few	TGTGCCTGGTCCGGACACCGGACTGCAACTAATGAAAAACTGTTTTTT	CAWSGHRTATNEKLFF
TRBV15	TRBJ1-4	-	once	TGTGCCACCAGCCCAGGGGCTAGTGATGAAAAACTGTTTTTT	CATSPGASDEKLFF
TRBV7-8	TRBJ1-5	TRBD1	-	TGTGCCAGCAGTTTGGTACAGGACAGGCAGCCCCAGCATTTT	CASSLVQDRQPQHF
TRBV30	TRBJ2-1	-	-	TGTGCCTGGAGTCGACCAGGGCCAAGCTCCTACAATGAGCAGTTCTTC	CAWSRPGPSSYNEQFF
TRBV21-1	TRBJ1-5	-	-	TGTGCCAGCAGCAGGGAAACGGGTGTTGGGCCCCAGCATTTT	CASSRETGVGPQHF
TRBV4-1	TRBJ2-3	-	few	TGCGCCAGCAGCCAAGGGACAGAGGCAAATACGCAGTATTTT	CASSQGTEANTQYF
TRBV10-3	TRBJ1-1	-	-	TGTGCCATCAGTGAGCAGCGATCTCCTAACACTGAAGCTTTCTTT	CAISEQRSPNTEAFF
TRBV4-3	TRBJ1-4	-	few	TGCGCCAGCAGCGTCGATGTAGTGGGAGGCGAAAAACTGTTTTTT	CASSVDVVGGEKLFF
TRBV12-3/TRBV12-4	TRBJ2-7	-	once	TGTGCCAGCAGGGGGGCGGGGATCGGCGAGCAGTACTTC	CASRGAGIGEQYF
TRBV4-1	TRBJ1-1	TRBD1	-	TGCGCCAGCAGCCAAGCCAAGGCAGGGGGAAACACTGAAGCTTTCTTT	CASSQAKAGGNTEAFF
TRBV27	TRBJ2-5	-	-	TGTGCCAGCAGCCGGGTTAACCAAGAGACCCAGTACTTC	CASSRVNQETQYF
TRBV9	TRBJ2-1	-	-	TGTGCCAGCAGCGTAGTCGGGCGCCGCTCCTACAATGAGCAGTTCTTC	CASSVVGRRSYNEQFF
TRBV29-1	TRBJ2-3	-	-	TGCAGCGTTGAAGAGGGGTCAGATACGCAGTATTTT	CSVEEGSDTQYF
TRBV24-1	TRBJ2-2	-	-	TGTGCCACCAGTGATTTATCAGCAAACACCGGGGAGCTGTTTTTT	CATSDLSANTGELFF
TRBV2	TRBJ2-2	-	-	TGTGCCAGCAGGTGGGACCACACCGGGGAGCTGTTTTTT	CASRWDHTGELFF
TRBV27	TRBJ2-1	-	-	TGTGCCAGCAGTCGCGTGGGGGGCTCCTACAATGAGCAGTTCTTC	CASSRVGGSYNEQFF
TRBV15	TRBJ1-4	-	-	TGTGCCACCAGCAGAGATTTCGGGGAACTGTTTTTT	CATSRDFGELFF
TRBV5-1	TRBJ2-2	-	-	TGCGCCAGCAGTTCCTCCAACACCGGGGAGCTGTTTTTT	CASSSSNTGELFF
TRBV2	TRBJ1-5	-	-	TGTGCCAGCAGTGAAGGGGGCGGGCAGCCCCAGCATTTT	CASSEGGGQPQHF
TRBV5-1	TRBJ2-3	-	-	TGCGCCAGCGGTCTGACAGGTCCGGCAGATACGCAGTATTTT	CASGLTGPADTQYF
TRBV11-2	TRBJ2-5	-	-	TGTGCCAGCAGCTTAGGGAGCCGGGGAGGAGAGACCCAGTACTTC	CASSLGSRGGETQYF
TRBV6-2/TRBV6-3	TRBJ2-1	TRBD2	few	TGTGCCAGCAGTTACCCGACTAGCGCGTACTACAATGAGCAGTTCTTC	CASSYPTSAYYNEQFF
TRBV4-3	TRBJ1-6	TRBD1	-	TGCGCCAGCAGCCGCGACAGGGGTTGGAATTCACCCCTCCACTTT	CASSRDRGWNSPLHF
TRBV6-5	TRBJ2-7	-	-	TGTGCCAGCAGTTACAGGGGCAAGACCTACGAGCAGTACTTC	CASSYRGKTYEQYF
TRBV4-3	TRBJ1-5	-	-	TGCGCCAGCAGCCAAGATCTAGGGAGGAATCAGCCCCAGCATTTT	CASSQDLGRNQPQHF
TRBV29-1	TRBJ1-2	TRBD1	-	TGCAGCGTTGTCGGACCGACCGGGACAGGGGGAAAGGTGGGCGGCTACACCTTC	CSVVGPTGTGGKVGGYTF
TRBV5-6	TRBJ2-6	-	-	TGTGCCAGCAGCTTAGGAGGGTCTGGGGCCAACGTCCTGACTTTC	CASSLGGSGANVLTF
TRBV19	TRBJ2-1	TRBD1	-	TGTGCCAGTAGTACCGGGACAGGGTTAACCTACAATGAGCAGTTCTTC	CASSTGTGLTYNEQFF